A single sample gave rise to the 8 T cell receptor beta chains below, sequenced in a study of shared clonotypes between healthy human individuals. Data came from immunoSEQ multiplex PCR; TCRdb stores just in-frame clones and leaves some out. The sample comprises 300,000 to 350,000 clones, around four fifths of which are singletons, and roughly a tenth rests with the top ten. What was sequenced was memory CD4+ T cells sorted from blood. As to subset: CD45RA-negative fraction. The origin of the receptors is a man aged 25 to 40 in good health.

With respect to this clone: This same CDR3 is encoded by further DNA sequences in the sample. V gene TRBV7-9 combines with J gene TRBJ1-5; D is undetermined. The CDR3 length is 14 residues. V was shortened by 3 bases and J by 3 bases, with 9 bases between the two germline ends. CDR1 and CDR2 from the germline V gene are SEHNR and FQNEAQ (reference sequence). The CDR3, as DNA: TGTGCCAGCAGCTTCAACTCCCCCAATCAGCCCCAGCATTTT. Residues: CASSFNSPNQPQHF. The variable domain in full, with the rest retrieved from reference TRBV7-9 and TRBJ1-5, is DTGVSQNPRHKITKRGQNVTFRCDPISEHNRLYWYRQTLGQGPEFLTYFQNEAQLEKSRLLSDRFSAERPKGSFSTLEIQRTEQGDSAMYLCASSFNSPNQPQHFGDGTRLSIL.

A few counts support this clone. CDR3 sequence: CASSPRSESYEQYF. Here the CDR3 DNA reads TGTGCCAGCTCACCACGAAGCGAATCCTACGAGCAGTACTTC. The rearrangement links TRBV18 to TRBJ2-7; D not certain. Deletions cut 1 base from V and 1 base from J, with 8 bases between. The germline gives CDR1 KGHSH, CDR2 LQKENI. The CDR3 is 14 amino acids.

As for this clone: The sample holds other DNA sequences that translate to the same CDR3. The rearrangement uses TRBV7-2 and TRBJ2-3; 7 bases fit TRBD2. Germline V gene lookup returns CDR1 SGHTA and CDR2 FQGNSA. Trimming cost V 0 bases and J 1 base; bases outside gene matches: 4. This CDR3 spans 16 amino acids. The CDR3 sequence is CASSLAGGGGTDTQYF. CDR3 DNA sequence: TGTGCCAGCAGCTTAGCTGGGGGAGGGGGCACAGATACGCAGTATTTT.

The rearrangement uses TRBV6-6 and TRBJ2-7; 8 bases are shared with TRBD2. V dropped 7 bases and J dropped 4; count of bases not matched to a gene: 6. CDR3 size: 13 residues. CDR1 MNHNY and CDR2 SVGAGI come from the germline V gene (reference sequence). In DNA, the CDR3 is TGTGCCAGCACTCTTCGCGGGAGGTACGAGCAGTACTTC. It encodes CASTLRGRYEQYF.

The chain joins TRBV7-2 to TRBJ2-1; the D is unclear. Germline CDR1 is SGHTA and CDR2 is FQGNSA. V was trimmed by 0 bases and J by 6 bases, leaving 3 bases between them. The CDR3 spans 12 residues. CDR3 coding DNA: TGTGCCAGCAGCTTAGCTTTCAATGAGCAGTTCTTC. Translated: CASSLAFNEQFF.

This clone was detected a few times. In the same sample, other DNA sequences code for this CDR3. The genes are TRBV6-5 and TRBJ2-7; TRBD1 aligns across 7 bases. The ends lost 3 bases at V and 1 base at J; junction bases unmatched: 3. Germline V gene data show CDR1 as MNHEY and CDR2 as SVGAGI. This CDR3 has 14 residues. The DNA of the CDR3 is TGTGCCAGCAGTTATGGGGGACAGTCCTACGAGCAGTACTTC. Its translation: CASSYGGQSYEQYF.

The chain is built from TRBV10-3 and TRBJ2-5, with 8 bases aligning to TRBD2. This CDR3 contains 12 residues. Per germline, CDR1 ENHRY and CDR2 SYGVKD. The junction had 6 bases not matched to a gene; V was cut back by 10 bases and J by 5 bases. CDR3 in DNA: TGTGCCACACGGGAGGGGTTCGAGACCCAGTACTTC. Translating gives CATREGFETQYF.

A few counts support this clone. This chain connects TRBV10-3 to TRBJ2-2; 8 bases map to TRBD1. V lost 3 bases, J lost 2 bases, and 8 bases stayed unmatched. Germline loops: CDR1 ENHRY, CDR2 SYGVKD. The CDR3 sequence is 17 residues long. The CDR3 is CAISDSYDRGNTGELFF. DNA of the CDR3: TGTGCCATCAGTGACTCTTACGACAGGGGAAACACCGGGGAGCTGTTTTTT.